Listed below are T cell receptor beta chains from one sample, sequenced in a study of T cells after posttransplantation cyclophosphamide. Libraries were prepared by immunoSEQ multiplex PCR; TCRdb keeps only in-frame clonotypes and omits some of them. The data contain about 1,600 clones, 67% of them singletons. The starting material was CD8+ T cells sorted from PBMCs, obtained after allogeneic stem cell transplant with posttransplant cyclophosphamide. The receptors come from a young adult male patient who received an allogeneic stem cell transplant from a related donor, was CMV-positive, and had acute GVHD only. Part of the T cell pool may stem from the graft donor. The CDR3 runs from the conserved cysteine through the conserved F or W. Each record gives: V gene, clone size, D gene, J gene, CDR3 DNA, CDR3 protein. A D gene is named only where the DNA matches it firmly. Expanded clones are given a class, and other clones once, few, many or no size at all.

V gene: TRBV18
clone size: -
D gene: -
J gene: TRBJ2-7
CDR3 DNA: TGTGCCAGCTCATCCGACTACGAGCAGTACTTC
CDR3 protein: CASSSDYEQYF

V gene: TRBV2
clone size: once
D gene: -
J gene: TRBJ1-1
CDR3 DNA: TGTGCCAGCTCGGTGGAGGGCACTGAAGCTTTCTTT
CDR3 protein: CASSVEGTEAFF

V gene: TRBV7-9
clone size: medium-sized
D gene: -
J gene: TRBJ2-7
CDR3 DNA: TGTGCCAGCAGCCAAGAAGCAGGGAGGAACCCCTACGAGCAGTACTTC
CDR3 protein: CASSQEAGRNPYEQYF

V gene: TRBV4-3
clone size: -
D gene: -
J gene: TRBJ2-5
CDR3 DNA: TGCGCCAGCAGCCAAGAGGAGGGGGGGGGCTCGGAGACCCAGTACTTC
CDR3 protein: CASSQEEGGGSETQYF

V gene: TRBV7-9
clone size: few
D gene: -
J gene: TRBJ1-2
CDR3 DNA: TGTGCCAGCAGCGCACAGGAGACCTATGGCTACACCTTC
CDR3 protein: CASSAQETYGYTF

V gene: TRBV7-6
clone size: -
D gene: -
J gene: TRBJ2-5
CDR3 DNA: TGTGCCAGCAGCTTACAGGGTGAAGAGACCCAGTACTTC
CDR3 protein: CASSLQGEETQYF

V gene: TRBV4-3
clone size: large
D gene: -
J gene: TRBJ2-1
CDR3 DNA: TGCGCCAGCAGCCAAGATACCGGGAATGAGCAGTTCTTC
CDR3 protein: CASSQDTGNEQFF

V gene: TRBV5-4
clone size: medium-sized
D gene: TRBD2
J gene: TRBJ2-7
CDR3 DNA: TGTGCCAGCAGCTCCCCGGCTAGCGGGGTTTACGAGCAGTACTTC
CDR3 protein: CASSSPASGVYEQYF

V gene: TRBV2
clone size: -
D gene: -
J gene: TRBJ2-1
CDR3 DNA: TGTGCCAGCACCGTACCGGGTCCTATCAATGAGCAGTTCTTC
CDR3 protein: CASTVPGPINEQFF

V gene: TRBV11-3
clone size: once
D gene: -
J gene: TRBJ2-7
CDR3 DNA: TGTGCCAGCAGCTTAGACGGGTTCGAGCAGTACTTC
CDR3 protein: CASSLDGFEQYF

V gene: TRBV6-4
clone size: -
D gene: TRBD1
J gene: TRBJ2-1
CDR3 DNA: TGTGCCAACCTAAGCTACAGGGGAAGGTCGGAAGAGTACAATGAGCAGTTCTTC
CDR3 protein: CANLSYRGRSEEYNEQFF

V gene: TRBV7-8
clone size: once
D gene: -
J gene: TRBJ1-1
CDR3 DNA: TGTGCCAGCAGCTTTGGACAGATGAACACTGAAGCTTTCTTT
CDR3 protein: CASSFGQMNTEAFF

V gene: TRBV11-2
clone size: few
D gene: TRBD1
J gene: TRBJ1-1
CDR3 DNA: TGTGCCAGCAGCTTGGACAGGGGACACACTGAAGCTTTCTTT
CDR3 protein: CASSLDRGHTEAFF

V gene: TRBV10-3
clone size: once
D gene: TRBD1
J gene: TRBJ2-7
CDR3 DNA: TGTGCCATCAGTGAGTCGACAGGGCTCACCTACGAGCAGTACTTC
CDR3 protein: CAISESTGLTYEQYF

V gene: TRBV6-5
clone size: few
D gene: -
J gene: TRBJ2-5
CDR3 DNA: TGTGCCAGCAGTTACTTGGGGGGAGAGACCCAGTACTTC
CDR3 protein: CASSYLGGETQYF

V gene: TRBV2
clone size: -
D gene: -
J gene: TRBJ2-7
CDR3 DNA: TGTGCCAGCAGATCCGGGACCTACGAGCAGTACTTC
CDR3 protein: CASRSGTYEQYF

V gene: TRBV7-9
clone size: -
D gene: -
J gene: TRBJ1-1
CDR3 DNA: TGTGCCAGCAGCTTATTCGCGGGAGGGGCGTACACTGAAGCTTTCTTT
CDR3 protein: CASSLFAGGAYTEAFF

V gene: TRBV2
clone size: -
D gene: TRBD2
J gene: TRBJ2-5
CDR3 DNA: TGTGCCAGCAGTGACGGAGCCGGGACTATCCAAGAGACCCAGTACTTC
CDR3 protein: CASSDGAGTIQETQYF